These 14 T cell receptor beta chains originate from one sample sequenced in a study of blood T cells in healthy people across ages. A second PCR of about 6 to 11 cycles used a sample-barcoded 5' primer and a J-beta primer mix. TCRdb reprocessed the 5' RACE reads with MiXCR, giving one entry per CDR3 protein. The sample lists under 2,000,000 distinct CDR3 sequences; less than 50% were seen once. Specimen: blood. The origin of the receptors is a woman between 40 and 55 years old in good health.

As to this clonotype: Germline and junction disagree at one end, which may indicate a read error. The chain has TRBV5-6 and TRBJ2-1; 10 positions match TRBD2. From germline, CDR1 is SGHDT and CDR2 YYEEEE. The CDR3 runs 16 residues. CDR3 region: CASSFASGGYYNEQFF. CDR3 nucleotides: TGCGCCAGCAGCTTTGCTAGCGGGGGCTACTACAATGAGCAGTTCTTC. Full variable domain (missing parts from reference TRBV5-6 and TRBJ2-1): DAGVTQSPTHLIKTRGQQVTLRCSPKSGHDTVSWYQQALGQGPQFIFQYYEEEERQRGNFPDRFSGHQFPNYSSELNVNALLLGDSALYLCASSFASGGYYNEQFFGPGTRLTVL.

This chain joins TRBV6-2 or TRBV6-3 and TRBJ2-1; 11 nucleotides align to TRBD1. The V gene's germline CDR1 is MNHEY and CDR2 SVGEGT. J was trimmed by 7 bases and V by 2 bases; bases with no gene match: 10. The CDR3 spans 17 residues. CDR3 residues: CASSYSRGGQGANEQFF. In DNA, the CDR3 is TGTGCCAGCAGTTACAGCAGAGGTGGACAGGGGGCTAATGAGCAGTTCTTC.

V and J are TRBV6-2 or TRBV6-3 and TRBJ2-5; D uncertain. Trimming left V 8 bases short and J 5 bases short, with 12 bases between. The CDR3 runs 12 residues. The germline gives CDR1 MNHEY, CDR2 SVGEGT. DNA of the CDR3: TGTGCCAGCGGCCGGGTAGGGGAGACCCAGTACTTC. Protein: CASGRVGETQYF.

To note about this clonotype: This may come from a read error, since a much larger clone is one base off. The chain joins TRBV4-3 to TRBJ2-3, with D unresolved. CDR1 and CDR2 (germline): LGHNA, YSLEER. This CDR3 contains 13 residues. The CDR3 region has the DNA TGCGCCAGCGGCCAAGAGGTCACAGATACGCAGTATTTT. It translates to CASGQEVTDTQYF.

The chain combines TRBV12-3 or TRBV12-4 with TRBJ1-6; 8 bases are shared with TRBD1. V was clipped by 4 bases and J by 10 bases; unmatched bases: 9. CDR3 length equals 15 residues. This CDR3 is CASSSRDRIESPLHF. The CDR3 DNA reads as TGTGCCAGCAGTTCCCGGGACAGGATAGAGTCACCCCTCCACTTT.

This rearrangement joins TRBV6-6 to TRBJ2-3, with D maybe TRBD1 (6 bases). This CDR3 has 17 residues. The V gene's germline CDR1 is MNHNY and CDR2 SVGAGI (reference sequence). V was cut by 7 bases and J by 3 bases, with 23 bases left in between. CDR3 sequence reads: CASNDPGQGVWTDTQYF. The DNA for the CDR3 is TGTGCCAGCAACGATCCGGGACAAGGGGTATGGACAGATACGCAGTATTTT.

The rearrangement links TRBV10-3 to TRBJ2-3; TRBD2 is a possible D gene (6 bases). CDR1 is ENHRY and CDR2 is SYGVKD in the germline V gene. V dropped 6 bases and J dropped 4 bases, with 23 bases sitting between them. The CDR3 spans 17 residues. CDR3 bases: TGTGCCATCAGATTTCTACGGGAGACCAGGGCCTCAGATACGCAGTATTTT. Residues: CAIRFLRETRASDTQYF.

CDR3 DNA sequence: TGCAGTGCTAGCCCCAGTAGCGGGGGGATCCAAGAGACCCAGTACTTC. It yields the protein CSASPSSGGIQETQYF. The chain couples TRBV20-1 to TRBJ2-5; TRBD2 matches at 10 bases. CDR3 length equals 16 residues. In germline, CDR1 is DFQATT, CDR2 SNEGSKA (reference sequence). V shed 3 bases, J shed 1 base, and the junction held 8 bases outside the gene matches.

The V call is TRBV7-3, the J call TRBJ1-2; D not certain. Trimming shortened V by 6 bases and J by 13 bases, and 15 bases separated the two germline ends. Germline V lookup: CDR1 SGHTA, CDR2 FQGTGA. The CDR3 contains 11 residues. The DNA for the CDR3 is TGTGCCAGCAGAATAGACGGGCTCTCCACCTTC. Translating it yields CASRIDGLSTF.

The chain employs TRBV29-1 and TRBJ2-1, with 11 bases fitting TRBD2. V dropped 2 bases and J dropped 7; count of bases not matched to a gene: 1. There are 13 residues in the CDR3. Germline V gene lookup returns CDR1 SQVTM and CDR2 ANQGSEA. The CDR3 is CSVETSGGNEQFF. The CDR3 nucleotides are TGCAGCGTTGAAACTAGCGGGGGAAATGAGCAGTTCTTC.

The rearrangement links TRBV28 to TRBJ2-7, with D tentatively TRBD1 (5 bases). V gave up 2 bases and J gave up 3 bases, with 17 bases separating them. Germline CDR1 MDHEN, CDR2 SYDVKM. This CDR3 comprises 16 residues. The CDR3 bases are TGTGCCAGCAGTTTAGGGGTGGGGCCAGGGAACTACGAGCAGTACTTC. This sequence encodes CASSLGVGPGNYEQYF.

The chain has TRBV12-3 or TRBV12-4 and TRBJ2-1; the match to TRBD1 covers 9 bases. Trimming cost V 2 bases and J 3 bases; bases outside gene matches: 8. The CDR3 loop spans 17 amino acids. CDR3 DNA sequence: TGTGCCAGCAGTTTATTACAAGGGACAGGGAGCTACAATGAGCAGTTCTTC. Its protein product is CASSLLQGTGSYNEQFF.

The table lists this clonotype with a few counts. The rearrangement joins TRBV7-9 to TRBJ2-7; 8 bases are a match to TRBD1. CDR3 size: 16 residues. Germline CDR1 reads SEHNR; CDR2 reads FQNEAQ (reference sequence). The junction had 16 bases not matched to a gene; V was cut back by 5 bases and J by 7 bases. This CDR3 is CASSPNRGQALREQYF. CDR3 nucleotides: TGTGCCAGCAGCCCAAACAGGGGACAGGCATTACGTGAGCAGTACTTC.

The chain couples TRBV7-9 to TRBJ2-5; 12 bases line up with TRBD2. The CDR3 length is 15 residues. The ends lost 6 bases at V and 3 bases at J; junction bases unmatched: 5. Germline CDR1 is SEHNR and CDR2 is FQNEAQ (reference sequence). CDR3 DNA: TGTGCCAGCAGTTTGACTAGCGGGGGAAAAGAGACCCAGTACTTC. It yields the protein CASSLTSGGKETQYF.